The source of this T cell receptor (beta chain) is a study of early T cells in non-severe SARS-CoV-2 infection. Study overall: The study sequenced bulk RNA from unsorted whole blood, with chains unpaired.

Findings and caveats of the study: VDJdb matching skewed toward anti-spike CD8 responses, missing private and CD4 specificities.

This clonotype was detected only a few times. The antigen is unknown. Germline-derived CDR1 and CDR2 are LGHDT and YNNKEL (reference sequence). V was clipped by 0 bases and J by 4 bases; unmatched bases: 11. This CDR3 has 20 residues. Attached unique molecular identifiers marked individual cDNA molecules. TCRdb used MiXCR to reprocess the 5' RACE reads, holding one entry per CDR3 protein. The sample shows 55,000 to 80,000 distinct CDR3 sequences, around 11% of them seen only once. Sequenced sample: whole blood. This TCR was sampled from an adult who was a healthcare worker with PCR-confirmed SARS-CoV-2 infection or an uninfected control (not recorded which). The chain links TRBV3-1 to TRBJ2-1; 14 bases fit TRBD2. In nucleotides, the CDR3 is TGTGCCAGCAGCCAAGATCCCGGGACTAGCGGGAGTATGCTGTACAATGAGCAGTTCTTC. This sequence encodes CASSQDPGTSGSMLYNEQFF.